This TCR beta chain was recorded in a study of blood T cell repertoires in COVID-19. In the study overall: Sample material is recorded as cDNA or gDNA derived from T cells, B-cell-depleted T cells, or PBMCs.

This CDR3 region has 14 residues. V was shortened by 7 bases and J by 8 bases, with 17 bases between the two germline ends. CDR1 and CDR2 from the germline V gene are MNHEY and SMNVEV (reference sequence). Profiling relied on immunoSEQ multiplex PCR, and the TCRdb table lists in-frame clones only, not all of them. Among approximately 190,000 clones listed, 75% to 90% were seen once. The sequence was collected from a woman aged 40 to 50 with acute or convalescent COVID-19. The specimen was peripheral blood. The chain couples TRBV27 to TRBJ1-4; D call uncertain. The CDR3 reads CASKRTEPAEKLFF. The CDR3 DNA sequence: TGTGCCAGCAAGCGGACGGAGCCTGCCGAAAAACTGTTTTTT.